This TCR beta chain was found in a study of PD-1 blockade in classical Hodgkin lymphoma. For the study at large: It was nivolumab at 3 mg/kg, given intravenously every 2 weeks, that patients received. Study-wide points: Newly diagnosed and completely responding patients shared comparable baseline diversity. It was CD4+ TCR diversity, not CD8+, that rose significantly by C4D1.

The protocol was immunoSEQ multiplex PCR, while the TCRdb copy is restricted to in-frame clones and leaves out a portion. The sample consists of 60,000 or so clones, more than 90% of them appearing once. Remarks on this clone: Its antigen is unknown.

Each patient relapsed following autologous stem cell transplantation, and prior brentuximab vedotin exposure differed. The receptor was derived from a human donor with classical Hodgkin lymphoma. Here the sequenced sample was peripheral blood mononuclear cells (PBMCs), taken at baseline.

The CDR3 here is CASSFGRGLNEQYF. The CDR3, as DNA: TGTGCCAGCAGTTTCGGTAGGGGGCTTAACGAGCAGTACTTC. This chain uses TRBV7-6 with TRBJ2-7; TRBD1 agrees at 7 bases. Germline V gives CDR1 SGHVS, CDR2 FNYEAQ. This CDR3 comprises 14 residues. Trimming took 6 bases from V and 5 from J; bases not matched to a gene: 10.